A selection of T cell receptor beta chains follows, all from one sample in a study of a mutant IDH1 vaccine in newly diagnosed glioma. These TCRs are of unknown antigen specificity. Using immunoSEQ multiplex PCR, the repertoire was profiled, and TCRdb retains in-frame clones only, with some absent. This table has about 40,000 clones, about 80% appearing once. Specimen: PBMCs, collected from a glioma patient whose treatment included an IDH1 peptide vaccine. These receptors were collected from a man aged 50 or older with glioma. Each CDR3 is given with its conserved first and last residue.

CDR3 length: 14; V gene: TRBV18; CDR3 protein: CASSRIRTGQSYTF
CDR3 length: 15; V gene: TRBV9; CDR3 protein: CASSPGQASNQPQHF
CDR3 length: 15; V gene: TRBV28; CDR3 protein: CASSRGTRGGGELFF
CDR3 length: 15; V gene: TRBV5-6; CDR3 protein: CASSFLAGAYNGQFF
CDR3 length: 15; V gene: TRBV2; CDR3 protein: CASSLDQGRRGEQYF
CDR3 length: 13; V gene: TRBV2; CDR3 protein: CASSRDRDNEQFF
CDR3 length: 15; V gene: TRBV7-2; CDR3 protein: CASSRETGGLDTQYF
CDR3 length: 17; V gene: TRBV19; CDR3 protein: CASSPGQGKYSNQPQHF
CDR3 length: 13; V gene: TRBV6-5; CDR3 protein: CASKTSGQETQYF
CDR3 length: 19; V gene: TRBV18; CDR3 protein: CASSSQASGGISGANVLTF
CDR3 length: 14; V gene: TRBV30; CDR3 protein: CAWSGMGRNTEAFF
CDR3 length: 12; V gene: TRBV9; CDR3 protein: CASSRNTGELFF
CDR3 length: 13; V gene: TRBV27; CDR3 protein: CASSSLDRFEQYF
CDR3 length: 15; V gene: TRBV6-5; CDR3 protein: CASTPSRGTGNTIYF